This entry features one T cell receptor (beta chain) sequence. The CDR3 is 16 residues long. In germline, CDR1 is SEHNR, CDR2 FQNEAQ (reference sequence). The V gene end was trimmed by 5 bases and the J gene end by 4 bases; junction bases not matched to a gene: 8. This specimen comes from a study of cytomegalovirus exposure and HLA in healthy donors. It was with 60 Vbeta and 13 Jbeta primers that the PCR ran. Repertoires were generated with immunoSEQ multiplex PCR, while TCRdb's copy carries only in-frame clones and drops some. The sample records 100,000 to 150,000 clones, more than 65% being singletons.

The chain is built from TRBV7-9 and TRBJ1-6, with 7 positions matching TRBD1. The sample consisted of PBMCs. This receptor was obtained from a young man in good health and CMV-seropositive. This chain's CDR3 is CASSPDRVLYNSPLHF. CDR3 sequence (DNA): TGTGCCAGCAGCCCCGACAGGGTTTTGTATAATTCACCCCTCCACTTT. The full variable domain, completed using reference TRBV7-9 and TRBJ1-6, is DTGVSQNPRHKITKRGQNVTFRCDPISEHNRLYWYRQTLGQGPEFLTYFQNEAQLEKSRLLSDRFSAERPKGSFSTLEIQRTEQGDSAMYLCASSPDRVLYNSPLHFGNGTRLTVT.